Here is one T cell receptor beta chain with its context. Antigen unknown. The sample originates from a study of T cell responses to AZD1222 COVID-19 vaccine. Looked up from germline, CDR1 is KGHDR and CDR2 is SFDVKD. The ends were cut back, 3 bases at V and 0 bases at J, with 8 bases in the middle. This CDR3 contains 15 residues. Some clones are missing from TCRdb's copy, which holds only in-frame ones; the method was immunoSEQ multiplex PCR. The table records roughly 79,000 clones, about 90% of them present only once. Overall study findings and caveats: Spike-wide coverage was observed for vaccine-associated CD4 TCRs, with dominant responses at 160-218 and 743-854.

The TCR originated in an adult in good health. The V and J genes are TRBV24-1 and TRBJ2-1, with D tentatively TRBD1 (5 bases). Here the sequenced sample was peripheral blood, taken on day 0 of MenACWY control vaccination. The DNA for the CDR3 is TGTGCCACCAGTGATAGGGGCAGCTCCTACAATGAGCAGTTCTTC. The encoded protein is CATSDRGSSYNEQFF.